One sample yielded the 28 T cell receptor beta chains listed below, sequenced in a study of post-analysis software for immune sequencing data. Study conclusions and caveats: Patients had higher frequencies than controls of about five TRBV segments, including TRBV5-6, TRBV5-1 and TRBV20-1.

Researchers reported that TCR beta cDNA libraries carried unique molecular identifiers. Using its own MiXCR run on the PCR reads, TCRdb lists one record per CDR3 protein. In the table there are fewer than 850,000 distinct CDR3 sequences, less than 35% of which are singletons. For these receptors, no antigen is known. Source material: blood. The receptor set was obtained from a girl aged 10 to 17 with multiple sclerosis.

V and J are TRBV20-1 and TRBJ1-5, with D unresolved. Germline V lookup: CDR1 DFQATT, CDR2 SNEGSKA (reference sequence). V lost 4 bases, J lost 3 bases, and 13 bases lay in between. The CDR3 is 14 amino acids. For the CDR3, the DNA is TGCAGTGCTATAGCCTCGGGAGACAATCAGCCCCAGCATTTT. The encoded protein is CSAIASGDNQPQHF.

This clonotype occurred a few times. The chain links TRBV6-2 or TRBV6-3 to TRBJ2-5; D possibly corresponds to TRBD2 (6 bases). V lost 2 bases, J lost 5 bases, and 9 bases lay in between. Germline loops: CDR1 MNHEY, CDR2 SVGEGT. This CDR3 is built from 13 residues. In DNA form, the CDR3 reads TGTGCCAGCAGTTACGCGGGAACGGAGACCCAGTACTTC. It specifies CASSYAGTETQYF.

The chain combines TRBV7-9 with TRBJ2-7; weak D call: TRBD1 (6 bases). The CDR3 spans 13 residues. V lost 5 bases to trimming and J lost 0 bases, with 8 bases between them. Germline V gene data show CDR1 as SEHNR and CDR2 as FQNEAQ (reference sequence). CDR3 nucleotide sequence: TGTGCCAGCAGCGGACAGTACTCCTACGAGCAGTACTTC. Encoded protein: CASSGQYSYEQYF.

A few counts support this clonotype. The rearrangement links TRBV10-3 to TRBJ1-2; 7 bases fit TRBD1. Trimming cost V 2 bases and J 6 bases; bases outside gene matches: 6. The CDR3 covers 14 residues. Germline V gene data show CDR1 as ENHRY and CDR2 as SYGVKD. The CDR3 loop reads CAISEDTRGDGYTF. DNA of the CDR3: TGTGCCATCAGTGAGGATACCAGGGGGGATGGCTACACCTTC.

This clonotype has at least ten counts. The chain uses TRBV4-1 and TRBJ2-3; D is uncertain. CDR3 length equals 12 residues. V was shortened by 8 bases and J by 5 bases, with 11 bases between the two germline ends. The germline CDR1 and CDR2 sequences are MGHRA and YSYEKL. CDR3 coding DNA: TGCGCCAGCTCCCCAGACGGAGATACGCAGTATTTT. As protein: CASSPDGDTQYF.

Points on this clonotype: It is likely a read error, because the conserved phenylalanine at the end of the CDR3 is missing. CDR3 DNA: TGTGCCAGCAGTTCCGCTACTAGCGGGAGTACTGATGCGCAGTATTCT. Residues: CASSSATSGSTDAQYS. This sequence joins TRBV12-3 or TRBV12-4 and TRBJ2-3; 11 bases are shared with TRBD2. This CDR3 comprises 16 residues. After removal of 4 bases from V and 10 bases from J, the junction contained 13 bases not matched to a gene.

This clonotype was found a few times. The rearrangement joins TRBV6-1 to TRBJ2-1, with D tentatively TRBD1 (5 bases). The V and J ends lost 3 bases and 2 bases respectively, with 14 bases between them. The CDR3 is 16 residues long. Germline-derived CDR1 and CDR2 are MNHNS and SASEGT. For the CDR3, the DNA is TGTGCCAGCAGTGACCCTCGACAGCCTCCCTACAATGAGCAGTTCTTC. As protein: CASSDPRQPPYNEQFF.

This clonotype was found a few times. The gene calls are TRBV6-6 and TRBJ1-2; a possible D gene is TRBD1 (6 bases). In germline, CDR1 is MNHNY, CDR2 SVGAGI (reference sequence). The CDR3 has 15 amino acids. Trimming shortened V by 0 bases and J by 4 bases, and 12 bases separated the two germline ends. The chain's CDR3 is CASSYSSGDPYGYTF. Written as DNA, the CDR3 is TGTGCCAGCAGTTACTCCTCAGGGGACCCCTATGGCTACACCTTC.

The DNA of the CDR3 is TGTGCCAGCAGCCAAGGACCCAAGAACCTTAGGGGAAGCTCCTACAATGAGCAGTTCTTC. Translated, it gives CASSQGPKNLRGSSYNEQFF. This chain connects TRBV4-2 to TRBJ2-1, with D maybe TRBD1 (5 bases). This CDR3 spans 20 amino acids. V was cut by 1 base and J by 0 bases, with 22 bases left in between. Germline assignment: CDR1 LGHNA and CDR2 YNFKEQ.

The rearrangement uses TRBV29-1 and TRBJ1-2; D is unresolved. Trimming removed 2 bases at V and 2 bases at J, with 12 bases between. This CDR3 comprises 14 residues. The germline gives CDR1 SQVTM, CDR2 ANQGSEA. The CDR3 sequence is CSVEPGPDNYGYTF. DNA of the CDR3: TGCAGCGTTGAACCCGGACCTGACAACTATGGCTACACCTTC.

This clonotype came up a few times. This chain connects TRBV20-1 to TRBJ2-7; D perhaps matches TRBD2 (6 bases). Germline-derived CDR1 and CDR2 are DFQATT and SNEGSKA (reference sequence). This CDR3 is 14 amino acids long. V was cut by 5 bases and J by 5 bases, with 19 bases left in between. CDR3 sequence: CSADSGGLIHEQYF. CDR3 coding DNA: TGCAGTGCTGACTCCGGGGGACTTATCCACGAGCAGTACTTC.

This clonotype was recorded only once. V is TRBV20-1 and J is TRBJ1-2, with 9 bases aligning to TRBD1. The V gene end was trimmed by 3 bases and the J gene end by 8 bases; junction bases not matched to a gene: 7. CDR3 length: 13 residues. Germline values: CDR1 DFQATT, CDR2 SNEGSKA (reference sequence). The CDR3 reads CSARGQGFGGYTF. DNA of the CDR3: TGCAGTGCTAGGGGACAGGGTTTCGGCGGCTACACCTTC.

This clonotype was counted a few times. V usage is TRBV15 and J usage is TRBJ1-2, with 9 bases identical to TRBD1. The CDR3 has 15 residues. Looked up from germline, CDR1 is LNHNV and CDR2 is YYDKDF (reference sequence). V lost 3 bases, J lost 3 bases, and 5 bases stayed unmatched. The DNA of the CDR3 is TGTGCCACCAGCAGTCACAGGGGGCAGCACTATGGCTACACCTTC. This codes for CATSSHRGQHYGYTF.

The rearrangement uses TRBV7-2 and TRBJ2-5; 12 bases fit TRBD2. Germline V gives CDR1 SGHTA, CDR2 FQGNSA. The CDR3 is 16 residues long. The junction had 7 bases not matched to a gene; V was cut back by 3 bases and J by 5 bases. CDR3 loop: CASSLALAGGPETQYF. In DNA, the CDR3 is TGTGCCAGCAGCTTGGCGCTAGCGGGAGGGCCGGAGACCCAGTACTTC.

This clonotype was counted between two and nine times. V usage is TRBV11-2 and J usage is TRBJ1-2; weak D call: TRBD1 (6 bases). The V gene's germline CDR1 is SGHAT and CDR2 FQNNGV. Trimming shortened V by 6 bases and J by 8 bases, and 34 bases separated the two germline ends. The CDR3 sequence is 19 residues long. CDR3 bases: TGTGCCAGCAGGGACAGAGAACTTATACCTAAACTATTCCCGGGGGGCTACACCTTC. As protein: CASRDRELIPKLFPGGYTF.

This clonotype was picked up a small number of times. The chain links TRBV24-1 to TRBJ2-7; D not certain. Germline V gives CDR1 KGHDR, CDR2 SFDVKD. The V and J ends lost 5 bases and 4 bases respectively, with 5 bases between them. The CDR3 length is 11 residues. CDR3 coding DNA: TGTGCCACCAGTGGACTTTACGAGCAGTACTTC. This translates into CATSGLYEQYF.

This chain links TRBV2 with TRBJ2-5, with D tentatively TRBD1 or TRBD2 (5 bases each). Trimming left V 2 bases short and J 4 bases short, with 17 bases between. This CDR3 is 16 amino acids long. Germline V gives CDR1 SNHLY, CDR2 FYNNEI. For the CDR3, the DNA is TGTGCCAGCAGTGAATGGGACCTAGGTACCGTAGAGACCCAGTACTTC. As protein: CASSEWDLGTVETQYF.

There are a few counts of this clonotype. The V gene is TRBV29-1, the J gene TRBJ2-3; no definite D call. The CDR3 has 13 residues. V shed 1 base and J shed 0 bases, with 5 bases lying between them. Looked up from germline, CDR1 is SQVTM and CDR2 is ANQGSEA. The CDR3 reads CSVEVTSTDTQYF. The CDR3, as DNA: TGCAGCGTTGAAGTCACTAGCACAGATACGCAGTATTTT.

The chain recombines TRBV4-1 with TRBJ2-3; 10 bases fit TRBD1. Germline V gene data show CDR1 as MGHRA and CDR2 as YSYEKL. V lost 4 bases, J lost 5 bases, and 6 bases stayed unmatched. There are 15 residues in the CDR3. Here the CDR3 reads CASSLRDRGRDTQYF. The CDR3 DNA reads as TGCGCCAGCAGCCTCCGGGACAGGGGACGAGATACGCAGTATTTT.

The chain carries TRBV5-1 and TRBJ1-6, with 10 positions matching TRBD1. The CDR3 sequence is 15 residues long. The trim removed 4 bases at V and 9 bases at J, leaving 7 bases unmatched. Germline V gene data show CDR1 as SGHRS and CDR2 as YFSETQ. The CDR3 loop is CASSRTGQGVSPLHF. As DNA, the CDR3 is TGCGCCAGCAGCCGAACTGGACAGGGGGTTTCACCCCTCCACTTT.

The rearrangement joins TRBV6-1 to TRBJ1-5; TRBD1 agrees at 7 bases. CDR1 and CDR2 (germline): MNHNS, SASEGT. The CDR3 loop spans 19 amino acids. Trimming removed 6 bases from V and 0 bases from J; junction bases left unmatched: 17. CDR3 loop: CASRPTGMPVTYSNQPQHF. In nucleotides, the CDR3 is TGTGCCAGCAGGCCGACAGGGATGCCCGTCACGTATAGCAATCAGCCCCAGCATTTT.

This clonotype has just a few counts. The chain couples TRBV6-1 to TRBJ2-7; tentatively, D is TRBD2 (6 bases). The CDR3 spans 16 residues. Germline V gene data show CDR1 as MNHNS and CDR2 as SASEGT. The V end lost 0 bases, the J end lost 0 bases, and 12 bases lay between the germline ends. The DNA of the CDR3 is TGTGCCAGCAGTGAAGCCCGGGGACTCCTCTCCTACGAGCAGTACTTC. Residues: CASSEARGLLSYEQYF.

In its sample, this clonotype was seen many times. This CDR3 is CASSQLGEQFF. The CDR3 nucleotides are TGTGCCAGCAGCCAGTTAGGTGAGCAGTTCTTC. The V and J genes are TRBV3-1 and TRBJ2-1; no reliable D call. The germline V gene encodes CDR1 LGHDT and CDR2 YNNKEL (reference sequence). The V end was cut by 3 bases, the J end by 9 bases, with 6 bases between. This CDR3 is 11 amino acids long.

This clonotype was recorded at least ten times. The CDR3 loop is CASSSDEGDGNEQFF. CDR3 in DNA: TGCGCCAGCAGCTCCGACGAGGGTGATGGCAATGAGCAGTTCTTC. The rearrangement uses TRBV5-1 and TRBJ2-1, with a tentative D call TRBD2 (5 bases). Trimming removed 3 bases at V and 6 bases at J, with 16 bases between. CDR3 length equals 15 residues. Looked up from germline, CDR1 is SGHRS and CDR2 is YFSETQ.

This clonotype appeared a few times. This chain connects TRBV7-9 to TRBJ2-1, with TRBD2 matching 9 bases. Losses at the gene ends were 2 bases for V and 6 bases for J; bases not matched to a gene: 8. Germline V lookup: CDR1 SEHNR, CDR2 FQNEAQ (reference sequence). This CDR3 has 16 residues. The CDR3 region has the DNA TGTGCCAGCAGCTTATGGCTAGCGGGGTCCGGCAATGAGCAGTTCTTC. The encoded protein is CASSLWLAGSGNEQFF.

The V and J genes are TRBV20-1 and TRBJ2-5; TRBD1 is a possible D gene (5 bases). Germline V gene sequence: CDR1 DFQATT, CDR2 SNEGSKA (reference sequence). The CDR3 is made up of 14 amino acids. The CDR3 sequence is CQARWGVSQETQYF. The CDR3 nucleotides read TGCCAAGCGCGGTGGGGCGTCTCCCAAGAGACCCAGTACTTC.

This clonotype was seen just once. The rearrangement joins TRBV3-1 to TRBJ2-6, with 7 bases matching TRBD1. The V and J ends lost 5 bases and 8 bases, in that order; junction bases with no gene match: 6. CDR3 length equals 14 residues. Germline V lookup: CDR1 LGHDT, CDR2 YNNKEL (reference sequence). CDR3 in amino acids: CASSWDSWPNVLTF. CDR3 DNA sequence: TGTGCCAGCAGCTGGGACAGTTGGCCCAACGTCCTGACTTTC. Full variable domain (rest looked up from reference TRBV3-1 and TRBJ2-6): DTAVSQTPKYLVTQMGNDKSIKCEQNLGHDTMYWYKQDSKKFLKIMFSYNNKELIINETVPNRFSPKSPDKAHLNLHINSLELGDSAVYFCASSWDSWPNVLTFGAGSRLTVL.

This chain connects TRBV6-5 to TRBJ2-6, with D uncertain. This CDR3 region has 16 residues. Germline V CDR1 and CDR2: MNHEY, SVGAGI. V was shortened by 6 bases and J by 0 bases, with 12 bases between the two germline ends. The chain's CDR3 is CASRLNRVSGANVLTF. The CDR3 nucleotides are TGTGCCAGCAGACTAAACCGAGTCTCTGGGGCCAACGTCCTGACTTTC.